This T cell receptor (beta chain) was recorded in a study of STAT5B mutations in CD4+ large granular lymphocyte leukemia (dated by TCRdb to 2022 to 2024). About the investigation overall: Among the healthy controls, the CDR3 'QG' motif was associated with a particular HLA allele. Flow cytometry performed on FACSCanto II or FACSVerse showed that the purified fractions had more than 95% purity among lymphocytes. The TCRbeta repertoires of CD4+ T-cell large granular lymphocyte leukemia patients were compared with the TCRbeta repertoires of healthy blood donors. General study outcomes and caveats: Each patient's main leukemic clonotypes were private, but roughly a quarter of these clonotypes showed up at low frequency in the non-leukemic repertoires of other patients. Enrichment of TRBV06-family usage was observed among the top patient clones (8/27) relative to healthy controls (2/35). Compared with healthy CD4+ repertoires, CD4-sorted patient repertoires appeared more clonal, and this difference remained even after the putative leukemic clones were removed. The data were not HLA-matched, and the relatively small sample size could explain the higher clonality seen in CD4+ compared with CD8+ T-LGLL.

Reading the germline V gene gives CDR1 SQVTM and CDR2 ANQGSEA. The junction carries 13 bases between V and J, which are trimmed by 3 bases and 2 bases respectively. The CDR3, from cysteine to phenylalanine, totals 14 residues. The retained sequence is limited to the CDR3, 42 bases, with the frame set at the first base. Concerning this clone itself: Its antigen remains undetermined. One base away there is no much larger clone; base qualities are not given.

The healthy control group was made up of more than 35 blood donors, and the Finnish Red Cross blood service supplied their buffy coats. All TCR-sequenced material derived from peripheral blood: patient blood samples and healthy donor buffy coats. Peripheral blood mononuclear cells were isolated by Ficoll-Hypaque gradient centrifugation. For the healthy controls, CD4+ cells were obtained from buffy coats by magnetic purification. The Gentra Puregene Cell and Tissue kit was used to extract genomic DNA, and a Qubit 2.0 fluorometer was used to measure the amount of genomic DNA. The immunoSEQ assay at survey resolution was used to sequence TCRbeta rearrangements from genomic DNA. The original pipeline was this. In the TCR sequencing data, the smallest productive clonotype frequency that could be detected was 2.59 x 10-5. Only productive TCRbeta rearrangements, defined as complete and in-frame sequences, were included in the analyses. Clonality for each sample was calculated as Simpson clonality in the immunoSEQ Analyzer version 3.0. Clones were binned by frequency as very rare, small, medium, large (1-20%) or hyperexpanded (>20%). OLGA 1.2.3 estimated generation probabilities, VDJtools produced V-gene circos plots, VDJdb was queried for specificities, and GLIPH identified CDR3 motifs. As stored in TCRdb, this immuneACCESS dataset retains in-frame rearrangements with V and J assigned. A fraction of the clones does not appear; measured against another copy, unresolved V genes explain less than half of the discrepancy, and the remainder lacks a known reason. V and J calls and clone size are as listed in that table; D and trimming were resolved from the DNA. The sample includes approximately 32,000 clones, with roughly 71% observed a single time. The top ten constitute around 2.5% of the sample.

The rearranged segments are TRBV29-1 and TRBJ1-2; TRBD1 might be the D gene, on 5 matching bases. The TCR was taken from a human donor in good health. The sequenced sample was CD4+ T cells from blood buffy coats. The DNA reads TGCAGCGTTGACAGAGCGGGGGGGAACTATGGCTACACCTTC. It encodes CSVDRAGGNYGYTF.